This T cell receptor beta chain was obtained from a study of OX40 agonist ivuxolimab in advanced cancers. For the study in its entirety: Ivuxolimab, which targeted the costimulatory receptor OX40 (CD134), was an agonistic, fully human IgG2 monoclonal antibody. Intravenous ivuxolimab was administered to patients every 2 weeks at six dose levels: 0.01, 0.1, 0.3, 1.5, 3 and 10 mg/kg. The paper describes the monotherapy dose-escalation part (N of about 54 patients) of the phase I trial of ivuxolimab. In the dose-escalation cohort, 70% to 85% of patients were male, and the mean age was around 60 years with a range of 23 to 79. Prior anti-PD-1, anti-PD-L1 or anti-CTLA-4 therapy was permitted, and checkpoint inhibitors had been received by about 36% of dose-escalation patients. The point of sequencing TCRbeta in the periphery was to test whether ivuxolimab changed TCR sequence diversity and drove clonal T-cell expansion. Of the roughly 54 dose-escalation patients, hepatocellular carcinoma was present in about 20, melanoma in roughly 15, renal cell carcinoma in 9 and head and neck cancer in 9. Three dose-escalation patients achieved partial responses, one with hepatocellular carcinoma and two with cutaneous melanoma. The paper's findings and limits, for the study overall: Low levels of normalized T-cell clonal expansion were also seen in some nonresponding patients. On average, CD8+ T cells showed more expanded clones than CD4+ T cells after ivuxolimab. In the 0.1-3.0 mg/kg groups, partial responders were among the patients with the lowest normalized peripheral clonal expansion, particularly in CD8+ T cells. At doses from 0.1 to 3.0 mg/kg, clonal expansion was seen in both CD4+ and CD8+ blood T cells between baseline and week 6. Antigen specificity was not determined for the clonally expanded peripheral T cells.

Concerning this clone: There is no known antigen for this receptor. Base qualities are not at hand, and no much larger clone is one base apart.

For sequencing of the TCRbeta CDR3 region, genomic DNA was extracted from the sorted cells. The immunoSEQ Assay was used to sequence the TCRbeta CDR3 regions. What TCRdb holds here is the immuneACCESS table cut down to in-frame rearrangements. Part of the clones is not present; checked against another copy, under half of the missing clones reflect an unresolved V gene, and the others are unexplained. This sample gives roughly 40,000 clones in total; roughly 84% of them show up just once. The top ten clones comprise around a fifth of the sample. From the cysteine through the phenylalanine, the CDR3 covers 11 amino acids. Only the CDR3 part of the read is kept: 33 bases, read in frame from the first base. V loses 4 bases of germline sequence and J loses 8 bases, and the interval between the two ends is 5 bases. Taken from the germline V gene, the CDR1 and CDR2 loops are LGHNA and YNFKEQ. Patients with autoimmune disease history or receiving systemic immunosuppression were excluded from the trial. In every dose cohort, peripheral blood was drawn for TCR sequencing at baseline, cycle 4 day 1, and cycle 7 day 1. The samples were drawn from a first-in-human, open-label, multicenter phase I dose-escalation trial of ivuxolimab. Adults with locally advanced or metastatic melanoma, renal cell carcinoma, hepatocellular carcinoma or head and neck squamous cell carcinoma were enrolled in the trial. Before TCR sequencing, CD4+ T cells and CD8+ T cells from peripheral blood were sorted into separate populations.

The rearrangement joined TRBV4-2 to TRBJ1-4; too little of a D gene remains to name it. The TCR comes from an adult with an advanced solid tumor such as melanoma, head and neck, liver or kidney cancer. This sample comprised CD4+ or CD8+ T cells sorted from blood, obtained in a trial of the OX40 agonist ivuxolimab. At the DNA level, the sequence is TGTGCCAGCAGCCGACAAGAAAAACTGTTTTTT. Translated, it gives CASSRQEKLFF.